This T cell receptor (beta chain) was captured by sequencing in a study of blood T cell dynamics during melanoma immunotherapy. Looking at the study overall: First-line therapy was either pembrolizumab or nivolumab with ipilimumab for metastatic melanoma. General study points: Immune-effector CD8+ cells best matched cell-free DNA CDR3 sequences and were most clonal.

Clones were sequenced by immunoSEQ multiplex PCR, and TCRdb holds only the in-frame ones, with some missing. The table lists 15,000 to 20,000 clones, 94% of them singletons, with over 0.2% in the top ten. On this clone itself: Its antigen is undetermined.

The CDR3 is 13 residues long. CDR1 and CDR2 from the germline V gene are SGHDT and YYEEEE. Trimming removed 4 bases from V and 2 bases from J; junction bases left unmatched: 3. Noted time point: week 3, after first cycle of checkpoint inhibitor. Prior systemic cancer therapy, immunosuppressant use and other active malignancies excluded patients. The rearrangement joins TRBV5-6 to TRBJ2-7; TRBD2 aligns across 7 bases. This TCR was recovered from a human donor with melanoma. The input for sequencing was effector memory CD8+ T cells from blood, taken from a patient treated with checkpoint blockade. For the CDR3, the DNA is TGTGCCAGCAGCCTAGCGGAGACCTACGAGCAGTACTTC. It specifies CASSLAETYEQYF.